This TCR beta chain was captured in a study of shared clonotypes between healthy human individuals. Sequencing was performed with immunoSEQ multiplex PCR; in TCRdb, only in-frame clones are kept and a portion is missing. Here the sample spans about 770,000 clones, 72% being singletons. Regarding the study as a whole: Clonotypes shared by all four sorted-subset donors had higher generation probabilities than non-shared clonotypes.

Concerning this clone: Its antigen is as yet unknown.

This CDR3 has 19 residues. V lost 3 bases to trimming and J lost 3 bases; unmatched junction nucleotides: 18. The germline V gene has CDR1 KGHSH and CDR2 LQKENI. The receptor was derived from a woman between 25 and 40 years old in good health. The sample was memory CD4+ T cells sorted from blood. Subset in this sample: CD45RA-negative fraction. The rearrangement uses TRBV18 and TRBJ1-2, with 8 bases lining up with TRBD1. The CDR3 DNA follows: TGTGCCAGCTCACCCTACCACTGGACAGGGCGAAAGGGGGACTATGGCTACACCTTC. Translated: CASSPYHWTGRKGDYGYTF.